This T cell receptor (beta chain) was sequenced for a study of blood T cell repertoires in COVID-19. Germline lookup yields CDR1 MNHEY and CDR2 SMNVEV (reference sequence). V shed 11 bases and J shed 2 bases, with 9 bases lying between them. This CDR3 is 11 amino acids long. This clone was recorded once. Per the original methods: Amplification from reference gene primers served as the basis for estimated nucleated cell counts. The repertoire was sequenced with immunoSEQ multiplex PCR; TCRdb's copy has only in-frame clones and lacks some. From that table come the V and J calls and clone size; the DNA was used to work out D and trimming. The repertoire holds approximately 76,000 clones, with approximately 90% as singletons.

This chain joins TRBV27 and TRBJ1-2, with D possibly being TRBD1 (5 bases). Specimen: peripheral blood. The source is a man younger than 45 with acute or convalescent COVID-19. CDR3 nucleotide sequence: TGTGCCGCGGGGGGAAACTATGGCTACACCTTC. Residues: CAAGGNYGYTF.